This entry lists 2 T cell receptor beta chains sequenced from one sample in a study of patients and donors after allogeneic stem cell transplantation (dated by TCRdb to between 2020 and 2021). The method was RT-PCR. Sequencing took place on a NextSeq 550. TCRdb reprocessing: public reads trimmed at Q25 with fastp, clones called with MiXCR, in-frame beta chains kept. CDR3 protein sequences are deduplicated, and each keeps its most common genes and DNA. For this sample there are approximately 160,000 distinct CDR3 sequences; about 24% appear just once. The ten largest clones take up roughly a quarter of the sample. What was sequenced was blood, either unsorted or a sorted T cell fraction (not recorded which). The receptors originated from a human donor who was either an allogeneic HSCT recipient or a stem cell or donor lymphocyte infusion donor (not recorded which). It is not recorded whose cells these are; they may come from a transplant donor.

DNA for the CDR3: TGTGCCAGTAGTTGGCGGGCCTCCACAGATACGCAGTATTTT. Translated: CASSWRASTDTQYF. The genes are TRBV19 and TRBJ2-3, with a weak D call TRBD2 (5 bases). Trimming pared 5 bases from V and 2 bases from J, leaving 11 bases between. Germline V gene data show CDR1 as LNHDA and CDR2 as SQIVND (reference sequence). There are 14 residues in the CDR3.

Remarks on this clonotype: At one end the junction does not follow the germline gene, possibly because of a read error. The chain is built from TRBV15 and TRBJ2-7; 7 nucleotides align to TRBD1. Germline CDR1 is LNHNV and CDR2 is YYDKDF (reference sequence). The length of the CDR3 is 15 residues. The CDR3, as DNA: TGTGCCTCCAGCAGCCAGACAGGGACCTCCTACGAGCAGTACTTC. Protein product: CASSSQTGTSYEQYF.